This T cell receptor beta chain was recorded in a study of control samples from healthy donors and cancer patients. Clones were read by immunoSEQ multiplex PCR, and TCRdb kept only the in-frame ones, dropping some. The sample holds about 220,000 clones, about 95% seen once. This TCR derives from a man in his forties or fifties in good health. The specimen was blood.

The DNA for the CDR3 is TGTGCCCTAGCGTCAGATAGCAATCAGCCCCAGCATTTT. Translation: CALASDSNQPQHF. The chain carries TRBV30 and TRBJ1-5; no definite D call. The V end was cut by 8 bases, the J end by 0 bases, with 11 bases between. Germline-derived CDR1 and CDR2 are GTSNPN and SVGIG (reference sequence). The CDR3 sequence is 13 residues long.